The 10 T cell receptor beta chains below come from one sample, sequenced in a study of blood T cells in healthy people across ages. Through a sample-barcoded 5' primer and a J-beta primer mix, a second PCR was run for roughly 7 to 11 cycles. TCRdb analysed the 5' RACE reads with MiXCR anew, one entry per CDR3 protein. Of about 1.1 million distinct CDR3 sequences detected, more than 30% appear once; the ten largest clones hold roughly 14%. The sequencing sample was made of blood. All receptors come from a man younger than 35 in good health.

CDR3: CSVVSVGEKLFF. CDR3 nucleotides: TGCAGCGTTGTCTCGGTGGGCGAAAAACTGTTTTTT. The chain carries TRBV29-1 and TRBJ1-4; D call uncertain. In germline, CDR1 is SQVTM, CDR2 ANQGSEA. The CDR3 spans 12 residues. The V end was cut by 4 bases, the J end by 8 bases, with 11 bases between.

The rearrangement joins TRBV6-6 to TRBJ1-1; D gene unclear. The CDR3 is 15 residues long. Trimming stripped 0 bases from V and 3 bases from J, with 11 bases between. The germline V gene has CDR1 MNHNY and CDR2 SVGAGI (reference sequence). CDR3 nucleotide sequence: TGTGCCAGCAGTTACTCCCCCCAGGCGGACACTGAAGCTTTCTTT. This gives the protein CASSYSPQADTEAFF.

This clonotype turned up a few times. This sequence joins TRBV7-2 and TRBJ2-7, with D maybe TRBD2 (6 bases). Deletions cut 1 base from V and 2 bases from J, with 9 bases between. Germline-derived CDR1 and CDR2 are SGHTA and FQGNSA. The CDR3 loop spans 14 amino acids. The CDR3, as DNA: TGTGCCAGCAGCTTAGGGGACTTCCCCTACGAGCAGTACTTC. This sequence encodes CASSLGDFPYEQYF. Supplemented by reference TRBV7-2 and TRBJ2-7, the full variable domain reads GAGVSQSPSNKVTEKGKDVELRCDPISGHTALYWYRQSLGQGLEFLIYFQGNSAPDKSGLPSDRFSAERTGGSVSTLTIQRTQQEDSAVYLCASSLGDFPYEQYFGPGTRLTVT.

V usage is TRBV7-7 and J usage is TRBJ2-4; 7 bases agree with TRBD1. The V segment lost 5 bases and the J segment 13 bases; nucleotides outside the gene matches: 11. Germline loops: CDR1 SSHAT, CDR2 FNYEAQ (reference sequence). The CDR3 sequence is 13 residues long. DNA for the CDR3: TGTGCCAGCAGCATATACAGGGGCAATGAGCAGTACTTC. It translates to CASSIYRGNEQYF. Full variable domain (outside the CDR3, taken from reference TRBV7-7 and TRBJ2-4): GAGVSQSPRYKVTKRGQDVTLRCDPISSHATLYWYQQALGQGPEFLTYFNYEAQPDKSGLPSDRFSAERPEGSISTLTIQRTEQRDSAMYRCASSIYRGNEQYFGAGTRLSVL.

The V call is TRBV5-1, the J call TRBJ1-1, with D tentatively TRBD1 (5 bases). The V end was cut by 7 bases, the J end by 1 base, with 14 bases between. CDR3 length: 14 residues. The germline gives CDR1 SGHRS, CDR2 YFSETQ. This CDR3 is CASGFRVANTEAFF. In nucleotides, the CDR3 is TGCGCCAGCGGTTTCAGGGTCGCGAACACTGAAGCTTTCTTT.

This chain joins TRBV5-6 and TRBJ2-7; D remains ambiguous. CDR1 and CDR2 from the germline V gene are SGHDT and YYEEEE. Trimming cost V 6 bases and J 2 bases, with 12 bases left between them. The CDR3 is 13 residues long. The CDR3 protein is CASTGWATYEQYF. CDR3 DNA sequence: TGTGCCAGCACCGGATGGGCGACCTACGAGCAGTACTTC.

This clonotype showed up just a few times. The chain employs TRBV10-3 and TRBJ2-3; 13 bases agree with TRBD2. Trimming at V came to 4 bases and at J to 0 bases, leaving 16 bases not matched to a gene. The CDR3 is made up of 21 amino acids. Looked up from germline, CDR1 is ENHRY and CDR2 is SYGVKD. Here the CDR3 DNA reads TGTGCCATCAGTGCGCCGCCGGGACTAGCGGGAATTACTACAAGCACAGATACGCAGTATTTT. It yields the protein CAISAPPGLAGITTSTDTQYF.

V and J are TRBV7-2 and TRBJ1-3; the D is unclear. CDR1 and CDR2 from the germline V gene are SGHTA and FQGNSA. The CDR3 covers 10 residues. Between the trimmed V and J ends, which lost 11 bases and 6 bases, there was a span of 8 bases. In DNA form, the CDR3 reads TGTGCCGGCCCTCCAAACACCATATATTTT. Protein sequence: CAGPPNTIYF. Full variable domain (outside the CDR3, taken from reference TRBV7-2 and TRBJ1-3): GAGVSQSPSNKVTEKGKDVELRCDPISGHTALYWYRQSLGQGLEFLIYFQGNSAPDKSGLPSDRFSAERTGGSVSTLTIQRTQQEDSAVYLCAGPPNTIYFGEGSWLTVV.

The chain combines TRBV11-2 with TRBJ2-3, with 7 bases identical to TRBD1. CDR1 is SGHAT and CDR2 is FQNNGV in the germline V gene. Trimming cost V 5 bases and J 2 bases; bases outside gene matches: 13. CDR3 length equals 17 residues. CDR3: CASSPRRGGRNTDTQYF. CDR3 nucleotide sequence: TGTGCCAGCAGCCCAAGGCGAGGGGGCCGAAACACAGATACGCAGTATTTT.

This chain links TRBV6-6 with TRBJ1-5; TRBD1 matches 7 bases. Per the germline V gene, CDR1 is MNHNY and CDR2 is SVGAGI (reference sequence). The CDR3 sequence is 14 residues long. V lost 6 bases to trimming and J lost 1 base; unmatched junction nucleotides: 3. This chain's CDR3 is CASRGQISNQPQHF. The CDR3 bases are TGTGCCAGCAGGGGACAGATAAGCAATCAGCCCCAGCATTTT.